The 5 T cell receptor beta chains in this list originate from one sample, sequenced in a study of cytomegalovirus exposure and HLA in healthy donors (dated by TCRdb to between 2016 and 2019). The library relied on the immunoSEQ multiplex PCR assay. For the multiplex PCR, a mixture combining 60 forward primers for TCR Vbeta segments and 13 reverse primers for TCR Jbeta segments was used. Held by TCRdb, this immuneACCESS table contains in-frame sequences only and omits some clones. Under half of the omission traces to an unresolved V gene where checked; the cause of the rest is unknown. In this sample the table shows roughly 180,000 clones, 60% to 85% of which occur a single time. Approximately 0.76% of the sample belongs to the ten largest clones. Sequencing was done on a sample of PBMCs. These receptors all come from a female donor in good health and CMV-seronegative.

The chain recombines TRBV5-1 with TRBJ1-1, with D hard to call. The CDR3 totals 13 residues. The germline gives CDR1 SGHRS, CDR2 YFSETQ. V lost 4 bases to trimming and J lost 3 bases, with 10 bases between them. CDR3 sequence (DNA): TGCGCCAGCAGCGCACAGCCGGACACTGAAGCTTTCTTT. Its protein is CASSAQPDTEAFF.

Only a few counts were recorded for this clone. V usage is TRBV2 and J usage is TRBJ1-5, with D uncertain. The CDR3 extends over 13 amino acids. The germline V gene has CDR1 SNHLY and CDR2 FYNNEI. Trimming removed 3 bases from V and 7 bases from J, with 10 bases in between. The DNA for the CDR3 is TGTGCCAGCAGTGATATGGAGCAGCAGCCCCAGCATTTT. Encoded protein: CASSDMEQQPQHF. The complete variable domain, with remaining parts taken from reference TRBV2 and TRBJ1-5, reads EPEVTQTPSHQVTQMGQEVILRCVPISNHLYFYWYRQILGQKVEFLVSFYNNEISEKSEIFDDQFSVERPDGSNFTLKIRSTKLEDSAMYFCASSDMEQQPQHFGDGTRLSIL.

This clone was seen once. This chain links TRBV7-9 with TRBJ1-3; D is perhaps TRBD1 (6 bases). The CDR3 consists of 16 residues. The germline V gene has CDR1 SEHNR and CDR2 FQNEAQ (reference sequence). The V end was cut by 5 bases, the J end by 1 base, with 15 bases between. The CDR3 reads CASSHGQFESGNTIYF. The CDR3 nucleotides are TGTGCCAGCAGCCATGGACAGTTTGAATCTGGAAACACCATATATTTT.

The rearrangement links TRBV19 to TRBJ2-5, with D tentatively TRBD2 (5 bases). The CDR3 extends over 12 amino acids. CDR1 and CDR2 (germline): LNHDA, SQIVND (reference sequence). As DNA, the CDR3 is TGTGCTTCCAAAGGGCCGGGGGAGACCCAGTACTTC. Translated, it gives CASKGPGETQYF. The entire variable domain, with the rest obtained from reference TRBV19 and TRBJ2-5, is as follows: DGGITQSPKYLFRKEGQNVTLSCEQNLNHDAMYWYRQDPGQGLRLIYYSQIVNDFQKGDIAEGYSVSREKKESFPLTVTSAQKNPTAFYLCASKGPGETQYFGPGTRLLVL.

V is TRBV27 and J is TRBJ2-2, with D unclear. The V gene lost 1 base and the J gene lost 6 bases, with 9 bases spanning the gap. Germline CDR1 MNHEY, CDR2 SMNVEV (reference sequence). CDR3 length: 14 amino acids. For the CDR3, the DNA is TGTGCCAGCAGTTTATTATCGAGTCCCGGGGAGCTGTTTTTT. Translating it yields CASSLLSSPGELFF.